The 2 T cell receptor beta chains in this list originate from one sample, sequenced in a study of CD8+ T cells in alopecia areata. Investigators isolated RNA and reverse transcribed it into cDNA to act as the sequencing template. Profiling relied on immunoSEQ multiplex PCR, and the TCRdb table lists in-frame clones only, not all of them. The profile shows approximately 150,000 clones, approximately 65% of them singletons. Sequenced: CD8+ T cells sorted from blood. These receptors were collected from a human donor in good health.

This clone was counted a few times. The chain recombines TRBV19 with TRBJ2-7; the D call may be TRBD1 or TRBD2 (5 bases each). CDR3 length: 13 amino acids. CDR1 is LNHDA, CDR2 SQIVND, per germline (reference sequence). With 6 bases removed from V and 4 bases from J, the gap between germline ends came to 13 bases. The CDR3 here is CASSPGPAYEQYF. CDR3 bases: TGTGCCAGTAGCCCGGGACCAGCATACGAGCAGTACTTC.

The rearrangement uses TRBV5-1 and TRBJ2-7, with D tentatively TRBD2 (6 bases). V gave up 4 bases and J gave up 7 bases, with 24 bases separating them. Germline assignment: CDR1 SGHRS and CDR2 YFSETQ. This CDR3 spans 16 amino acids. The CDR3 spells CASSRTGTGVYLEQYF. The DNA of the CDR3 is TGCGCCAGCAGCAGGACTGGGACGGGAGTTTATCTGGAGCAGTACTTC. The complete variable domain, with remaining parts taken from reference TRBV5-1 and TRBJ2-7, reads KAGVTQTPRYLIKTRGQQVTLSCSPISGHRSVSWYQQTPGQGLQFLFEYFSETQRNKGNFPGRFSGRQFSNSRSEMNVSTLELGDSALYLCASSRTGTGVYLEQYFGPGTRLTVT.